This T cell receptor (beta chain) was recovered during a study of Ad26.COV2.S vaccination and SARS-CoV-2 variants. Points from the study as a whole: Substantial breadth was reportedly displayed by spike-specific CD8+ and CD4+ T cell responses after vaccination.

Treatment in this sample: roughly 19 received Ad26.COV2.S at low or high dose, single or two shots; several received placebo; per-sample allocation not given. Repertoires come from day 63 after the first vaccine or placebo injection. Data came from immunoSEQ multiplex PCR; TCRdb stores just in-frame clones and leaves some out. The sample holds about 680,000 clones, 89% seen once. This CDR3 spans 14 amino acids. Germline assignment: CDR1 SGHAT and CDR2 FQNNGV. V gave up 6 bases and J gave up 9 bases; unmatched junction bases: 10. Comment on this clone: No antigen is known for it.

The input for sequencing was peripheral blood, taken in a trial of Ad26.COV2.S vaccine versus placebo. The source of this sequence is a person between 18 and 65 years old who received the Ad26.COV2.S COVID-19 vaccine or a placebo. The chain carries TRBV11-2 and TRBJ2-1, with 8 bases aligning to TRBD2. The CDR3 coding sequence is TGTGCCAGCAGGATGAGCGGGAGCCGAGGTGAGCAGTTCTTC. It is translated as CASRMSGSRGEQFF. Full variable domain (outside the CDR3, taken from reference TRBV11-2 and TRBJ2-1): EAGVAQSPRYKIIEKRQSVAFWCNPISGHATLYWYQQILGQGPKLLIQFQNNGVVDDSQLPKDRFSAERLKGVDSTLKIQPAKLEDSAVYLCASRMSGSRGEQFFGPGTRLTVL.